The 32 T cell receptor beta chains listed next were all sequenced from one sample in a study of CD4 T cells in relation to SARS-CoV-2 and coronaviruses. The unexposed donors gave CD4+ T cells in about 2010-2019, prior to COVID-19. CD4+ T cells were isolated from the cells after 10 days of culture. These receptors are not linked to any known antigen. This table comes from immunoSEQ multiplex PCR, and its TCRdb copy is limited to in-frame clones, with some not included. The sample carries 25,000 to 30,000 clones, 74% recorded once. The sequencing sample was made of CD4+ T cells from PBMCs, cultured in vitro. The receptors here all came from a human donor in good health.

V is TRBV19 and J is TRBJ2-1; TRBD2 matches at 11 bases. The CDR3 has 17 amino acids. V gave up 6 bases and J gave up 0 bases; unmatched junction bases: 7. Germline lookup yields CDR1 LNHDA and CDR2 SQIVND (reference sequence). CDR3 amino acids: CASRKTTSGSSYNEQFF. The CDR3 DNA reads TGTGCCAGTAGGAAGACTACTAGCGGGAGCTCCTACAATGAGCAGTTCTTC.

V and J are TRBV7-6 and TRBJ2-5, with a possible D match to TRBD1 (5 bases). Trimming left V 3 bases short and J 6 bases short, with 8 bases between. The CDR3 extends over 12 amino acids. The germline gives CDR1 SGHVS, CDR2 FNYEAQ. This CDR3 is CASSLDIKTQYF. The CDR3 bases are TGTGCCAGCAGCTTGGACATTAAGACCCAGTACTTC.

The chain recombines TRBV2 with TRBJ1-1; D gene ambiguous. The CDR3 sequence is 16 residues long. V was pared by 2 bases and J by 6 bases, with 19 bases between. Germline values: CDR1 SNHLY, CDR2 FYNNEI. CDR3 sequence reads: CASSERAPGLTSEAFF. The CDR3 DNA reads TGTGCCAGCAGTGAAAGGGCCCCGGGGTTGACGTCTGAAGCTTTCTTT. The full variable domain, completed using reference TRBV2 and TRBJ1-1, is EPEVTQTPSHQVTQMGQEVILRCVPISNHLYFYWYRQILGQKVEFLVSFYNNEISEKSEIFDDQFSVERPDGSNFTLKIRSTKLEDSAMYFCASSERAPGLTSEAFFGQGTRLTVV.

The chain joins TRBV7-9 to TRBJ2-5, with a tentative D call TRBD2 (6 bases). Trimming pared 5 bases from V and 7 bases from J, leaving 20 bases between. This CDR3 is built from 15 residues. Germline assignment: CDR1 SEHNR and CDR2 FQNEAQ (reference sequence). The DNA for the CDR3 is TGTGCCAGCAGCCATCGGGACTCATACTTGGGGACCCAGTACTTC. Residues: CASSHRDSYLGTQYF.

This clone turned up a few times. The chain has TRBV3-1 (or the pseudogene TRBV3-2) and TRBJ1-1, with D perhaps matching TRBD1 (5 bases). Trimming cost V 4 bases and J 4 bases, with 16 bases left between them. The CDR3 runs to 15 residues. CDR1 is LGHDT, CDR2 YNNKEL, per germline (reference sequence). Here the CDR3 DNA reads TGTGCCAGCAGCCCAACTACCAGGGTATTCACTGAAGCTTTCTTT. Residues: CASSPTTRVFTEAFF.

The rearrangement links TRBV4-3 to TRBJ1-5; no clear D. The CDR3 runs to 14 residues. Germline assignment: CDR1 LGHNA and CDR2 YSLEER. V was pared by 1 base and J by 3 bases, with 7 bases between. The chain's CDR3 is CASSQVGINQPQHF. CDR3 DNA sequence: TGCGCCAGCAGCCAAGTCGGAATCAATCAGCCCCAGCATTTT.

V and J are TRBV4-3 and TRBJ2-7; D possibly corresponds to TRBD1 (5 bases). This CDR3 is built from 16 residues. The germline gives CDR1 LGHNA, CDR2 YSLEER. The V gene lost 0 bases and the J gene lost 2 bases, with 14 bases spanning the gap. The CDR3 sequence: CASSQDPTVGAYEQYF. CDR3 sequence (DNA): TGCGCCAGCAGCCAAGATCCGACAGTTGGAGCCTACGAGCAGTACTTC.

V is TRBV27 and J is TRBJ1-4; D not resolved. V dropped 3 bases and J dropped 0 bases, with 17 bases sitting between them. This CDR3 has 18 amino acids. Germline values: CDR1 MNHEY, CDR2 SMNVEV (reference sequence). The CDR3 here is CASSFACVSLATNEKLFF. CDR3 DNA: TGTGCCAGCAGTTTTGCTTGCGTCAGCTTGGCAACTAATGAAAAACTGTTTTTT.

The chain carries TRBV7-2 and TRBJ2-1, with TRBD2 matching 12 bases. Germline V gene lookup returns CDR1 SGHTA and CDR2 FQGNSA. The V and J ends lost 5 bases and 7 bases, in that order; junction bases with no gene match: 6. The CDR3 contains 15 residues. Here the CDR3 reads CASSVGLAGINEQFF. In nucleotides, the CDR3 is TGTGCCAGCAGCGTCGGACTAGCGGGGATTAATGAGCAGTTCTTC.

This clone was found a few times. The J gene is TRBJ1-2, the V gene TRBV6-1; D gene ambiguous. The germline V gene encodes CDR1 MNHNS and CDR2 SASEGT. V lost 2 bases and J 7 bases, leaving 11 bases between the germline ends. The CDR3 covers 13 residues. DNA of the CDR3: TGTGCCAGCAGTGAATGCGAAGACTGTGGCTACACCTTC. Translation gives CASSECEDCGYTF.

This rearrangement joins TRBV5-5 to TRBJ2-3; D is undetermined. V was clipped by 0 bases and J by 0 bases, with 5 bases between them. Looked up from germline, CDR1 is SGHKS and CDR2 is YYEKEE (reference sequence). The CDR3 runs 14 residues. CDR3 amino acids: CASSLVDSTDTQYF. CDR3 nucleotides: TGTGCCAGCAGCTTGGTAGATAGCACAGATACGCAGTATTTT.

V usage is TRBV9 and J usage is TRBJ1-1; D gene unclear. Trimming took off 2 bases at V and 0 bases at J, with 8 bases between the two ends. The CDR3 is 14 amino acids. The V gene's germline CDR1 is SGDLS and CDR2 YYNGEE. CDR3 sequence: CASSVEGMNTEAFF. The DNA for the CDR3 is TGTGCCAGCAGCGTCGAAGGCATGAACACTGAAGCTTTCTTT.

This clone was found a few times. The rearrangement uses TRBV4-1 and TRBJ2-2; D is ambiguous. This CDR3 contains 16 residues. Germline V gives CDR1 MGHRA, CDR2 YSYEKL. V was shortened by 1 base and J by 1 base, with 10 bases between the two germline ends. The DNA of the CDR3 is TGCGCCAGCAGCCAAGTATGGCAGATGAACACCGGGGAGCTGTTTTTT. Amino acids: CASSQVWQMNTGELFF.

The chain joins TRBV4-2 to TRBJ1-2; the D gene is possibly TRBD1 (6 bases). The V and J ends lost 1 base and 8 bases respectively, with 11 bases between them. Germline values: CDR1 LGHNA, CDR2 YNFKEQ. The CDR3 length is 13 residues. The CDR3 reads CASSQGRGGGYTF. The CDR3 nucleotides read TGTGCCAGCAGCCAAGGTAGAGGGGGGGGCTACACCTTC.

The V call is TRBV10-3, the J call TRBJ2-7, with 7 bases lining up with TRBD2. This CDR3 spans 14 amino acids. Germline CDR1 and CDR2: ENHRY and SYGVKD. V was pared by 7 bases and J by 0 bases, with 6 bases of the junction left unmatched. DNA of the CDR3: TGTGCCATCATGTCGGGGAGGGGCTCCTACGAGCAGTACTTC. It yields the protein CAIMSGRGSYEQYF.

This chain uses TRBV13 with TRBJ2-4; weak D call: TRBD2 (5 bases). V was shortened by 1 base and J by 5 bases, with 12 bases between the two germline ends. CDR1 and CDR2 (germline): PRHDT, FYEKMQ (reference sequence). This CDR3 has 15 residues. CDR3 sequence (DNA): TGTGCCAGCAGCTTAGCGAGAGGGATTGAAAACATTCAGTACTTC. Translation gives CASSLARGIENIQYF. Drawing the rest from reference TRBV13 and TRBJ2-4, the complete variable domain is AAGVIQSPRHLIKEKRETATLKCYPIPRHDTVYWYQQGPGQDPQFLISFYEKMQSDKGSIPDRFSAQQFSDYHSELNMSSLELGDSALYFCASSLARGIENIQYFGAGTRLSVL.

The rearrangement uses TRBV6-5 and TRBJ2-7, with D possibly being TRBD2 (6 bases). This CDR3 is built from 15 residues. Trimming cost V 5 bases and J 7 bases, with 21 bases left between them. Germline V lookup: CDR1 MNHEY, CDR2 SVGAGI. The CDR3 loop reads CASSRTSPLKDEQYF. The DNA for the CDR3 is TGTGCCAGCAGTCGTACTAGCCCCCTTAAGGATGAGCAGTACTTC.

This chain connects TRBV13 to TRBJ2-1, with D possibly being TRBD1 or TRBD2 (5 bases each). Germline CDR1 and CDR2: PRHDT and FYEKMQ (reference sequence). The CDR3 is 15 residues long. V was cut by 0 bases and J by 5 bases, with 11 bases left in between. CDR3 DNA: TGTGCCAGCAGCTTAGGCCTCGGGACCGACAATGAGCAGTTCTTC. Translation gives CASSLGLGTDNEQFF.

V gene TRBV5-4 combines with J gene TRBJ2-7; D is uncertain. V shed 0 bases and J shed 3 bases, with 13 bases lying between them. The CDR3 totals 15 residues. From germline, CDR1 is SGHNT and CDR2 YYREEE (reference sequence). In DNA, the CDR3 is TGTGCCAGCAGCTTGGCGGAAATAGGGAACTACGAGCAGTACTTC. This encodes CASSLAEIGNYEQYF.

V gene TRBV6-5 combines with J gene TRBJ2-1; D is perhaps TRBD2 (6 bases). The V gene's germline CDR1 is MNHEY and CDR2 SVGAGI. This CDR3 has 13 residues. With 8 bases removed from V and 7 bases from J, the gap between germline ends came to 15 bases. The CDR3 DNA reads TGTGCCAGCCGAGCGCGGGGCCGAAATGAGCAGTTCTTC. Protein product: CASRARGRNEQFF.

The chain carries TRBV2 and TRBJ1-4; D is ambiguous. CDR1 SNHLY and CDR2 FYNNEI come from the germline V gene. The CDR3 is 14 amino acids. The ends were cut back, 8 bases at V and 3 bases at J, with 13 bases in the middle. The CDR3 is CASGEDRSNEKLFF. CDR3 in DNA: TGTGCCAGCGGGGAGGACCGATCTAATGAAAAACTGTTTTTT.

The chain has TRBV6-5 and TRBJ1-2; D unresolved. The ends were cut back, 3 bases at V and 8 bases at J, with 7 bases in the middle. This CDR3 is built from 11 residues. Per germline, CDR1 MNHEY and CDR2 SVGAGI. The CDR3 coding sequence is TGTGCCAGCAGTTATATGGGGGGCTACACCTTC. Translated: CASSYMGGYTF.

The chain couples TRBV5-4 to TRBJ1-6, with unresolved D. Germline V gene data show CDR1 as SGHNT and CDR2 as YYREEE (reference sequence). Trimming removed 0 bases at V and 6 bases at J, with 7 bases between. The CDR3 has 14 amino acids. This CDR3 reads CASSLEQLNSPLHF. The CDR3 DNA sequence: TGTGCCAGCAGCTTGGAGCAGCTTAATTCACCCCTCCACTTT.

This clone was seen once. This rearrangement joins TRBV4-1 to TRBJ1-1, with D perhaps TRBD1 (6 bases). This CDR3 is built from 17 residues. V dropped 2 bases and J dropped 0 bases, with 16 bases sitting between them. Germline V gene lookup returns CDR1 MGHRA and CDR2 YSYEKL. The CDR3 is CASSQPTGKSMNTEAFF. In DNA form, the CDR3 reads TGCGCCAGCAGCCAACCTACAGGGAAATCAATGAACACTGAAGCTTTCTTT.

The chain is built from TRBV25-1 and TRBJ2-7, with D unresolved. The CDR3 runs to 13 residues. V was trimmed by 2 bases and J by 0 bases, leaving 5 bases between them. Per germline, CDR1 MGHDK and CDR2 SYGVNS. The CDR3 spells CASSEAASYEQYF. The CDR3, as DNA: TGTGCCAGCAGTGAAGCAGCCTCCTACGAGCAGTACTTC.

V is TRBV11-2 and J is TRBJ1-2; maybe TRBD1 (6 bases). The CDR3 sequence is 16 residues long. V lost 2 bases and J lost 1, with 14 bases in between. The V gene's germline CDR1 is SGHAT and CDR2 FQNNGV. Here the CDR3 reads CASSLSPRTVNYGYTF. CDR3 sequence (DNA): TGTGCCAGCAGCTTAAGCCCCCGGACAGTTAACTATGGCTACACCTTC.

The CDR3 region has the DNA TGTGCCAGCAGTGAAGTTAGCGACCAAGAGACCCAGTACTTC. Encoded protein: CASSEVSDQETQYF. V gene TRBV6-1 combines with J gene TRBJ2-5, with D perhaps TRBD2 (5 bases). The ends were cut back, 1 base at V and 0 bases at J, with 6 bases in the middle. CDR3 size: 14 residues. Germline assignment: CDR1 MNHNS and CDR2 SASEGT.

As DNA, the CDR3 is TGTGCCAGCTCACCCCCAGGCCTTCGTGGTGAGCAGTACTTC. Encoded protein: CASSPPGLRGEQYF. V is TRBV18 and J is TRBJ2-7; D is ambiguous. Deletions cut 3 bases from V and 7 bases from J, with 16 bases between. The CDR3 has 14 residues. Germline CDR1 is KGHSH and CDR2 is LQKENI.

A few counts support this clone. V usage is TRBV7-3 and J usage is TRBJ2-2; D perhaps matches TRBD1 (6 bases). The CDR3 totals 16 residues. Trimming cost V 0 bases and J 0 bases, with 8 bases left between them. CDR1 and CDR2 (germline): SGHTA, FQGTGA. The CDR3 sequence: CASSLTPGANTGELFF. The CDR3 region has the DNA TGTGCCAGCAGCTTAACCCCAGGGGCGAACACCGGGGAGCTGTTTTTT.

This CDR3 reads CASSRTSGGAHEQFF. The CDR3 DNA is TGTGCCAGCAGCCGGACTAGCGGGGGGGCACATGAGCAGTTCTTC. The chain combines TRBV7-2 with TRBJ2-1; 15 nucleotides align to TRBD2. The CDR3 length is 15 residues. The germline V gene has CDR1 SGHTA and CDR2 FQGNSA. With V trimmed by 5 bases and J by 8 bases, 4 bases remained unmatched.

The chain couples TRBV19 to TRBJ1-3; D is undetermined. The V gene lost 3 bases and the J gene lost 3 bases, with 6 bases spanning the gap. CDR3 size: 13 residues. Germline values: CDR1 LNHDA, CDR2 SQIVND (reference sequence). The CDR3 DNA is TGTGCCAGTAGTATTGGAGTTGGAAACACCATATATTTT. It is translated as CASSIGVGNTIYF.

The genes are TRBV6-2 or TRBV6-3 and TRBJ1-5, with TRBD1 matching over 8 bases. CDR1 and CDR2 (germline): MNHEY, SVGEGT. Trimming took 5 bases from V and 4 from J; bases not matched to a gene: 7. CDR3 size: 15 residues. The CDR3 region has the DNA TGTGCCAGCAGTACCGGACAGGGAACGAATCAGCCCCAGCATTTT. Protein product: CASSTGQGTNQPQHF.